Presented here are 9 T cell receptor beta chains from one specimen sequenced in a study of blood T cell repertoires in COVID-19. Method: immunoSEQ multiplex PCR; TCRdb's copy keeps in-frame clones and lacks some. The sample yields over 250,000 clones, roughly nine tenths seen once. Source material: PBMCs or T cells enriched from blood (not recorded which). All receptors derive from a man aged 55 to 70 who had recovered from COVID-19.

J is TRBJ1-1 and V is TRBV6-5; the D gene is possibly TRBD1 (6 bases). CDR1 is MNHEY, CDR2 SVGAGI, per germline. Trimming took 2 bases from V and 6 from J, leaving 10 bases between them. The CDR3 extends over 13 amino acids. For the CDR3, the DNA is TGTGCCAGCAGTTACCAAACAGGGTCTGAAGCTTTCTTT. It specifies CASSYQTGSEAFF.

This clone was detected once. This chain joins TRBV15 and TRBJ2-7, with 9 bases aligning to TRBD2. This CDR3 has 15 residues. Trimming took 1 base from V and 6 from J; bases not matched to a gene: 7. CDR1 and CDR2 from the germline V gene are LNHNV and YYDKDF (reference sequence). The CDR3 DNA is TGTGCCACCAGCAGAGGCGGGAGGGGGGCGTCCGAGCAGTACTTC. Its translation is CATSRGGRGASEQYF.

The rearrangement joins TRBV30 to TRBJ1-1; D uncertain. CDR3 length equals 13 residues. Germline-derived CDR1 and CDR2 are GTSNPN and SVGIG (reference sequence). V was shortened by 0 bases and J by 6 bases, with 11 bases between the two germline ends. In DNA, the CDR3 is TGTGCCTGGAGTGTACCGGTCGGGGCTGAAGCTTTCTTT. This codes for CAWSVPVGAEAFF.

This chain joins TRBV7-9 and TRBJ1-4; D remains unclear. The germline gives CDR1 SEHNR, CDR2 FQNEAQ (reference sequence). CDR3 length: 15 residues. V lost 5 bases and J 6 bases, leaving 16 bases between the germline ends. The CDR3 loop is CASSLQGGGDEKLFF. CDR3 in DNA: TGTGCCAGCAGCCTGCAAGGAGGCGGGGATGAAAAACTGTTTTTT.

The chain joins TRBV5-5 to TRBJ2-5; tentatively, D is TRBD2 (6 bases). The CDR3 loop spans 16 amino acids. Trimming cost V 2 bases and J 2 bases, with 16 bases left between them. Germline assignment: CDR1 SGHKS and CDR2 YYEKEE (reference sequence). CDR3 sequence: CASSFRRGPTQETQYF. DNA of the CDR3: TGTGCCAGCAGCTTTAGGAGGGGTCCTACGCAAGAGACCCAGTACTTC.

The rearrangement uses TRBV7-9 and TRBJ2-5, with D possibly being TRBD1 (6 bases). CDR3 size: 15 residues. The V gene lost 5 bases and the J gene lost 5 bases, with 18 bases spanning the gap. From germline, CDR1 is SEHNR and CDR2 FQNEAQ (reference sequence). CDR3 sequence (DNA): TGTGCCAGCAGCCGCGGACAGAAATCGGGGGAGACCCAGTACTTC. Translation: CASSRGQKSGETQYF.

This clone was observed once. CDR3: CASSQDFGRAGYTF. DNA of the CDR3: TGCGCCAGCAGCCAAGATTTCGGCAGGGCCGGCTACACCTTC. V and J are TRBV4-3 and TRBJ1-2; tentatively, D is TRBD1 (5 bases). This CDR3 is 14 amino acids long. Germline V gene data show CDR1 as LGHNA and CDR2 as YSLEER. Deletions cut 0 bases from V and 8 bases from J, with 13 bases between.

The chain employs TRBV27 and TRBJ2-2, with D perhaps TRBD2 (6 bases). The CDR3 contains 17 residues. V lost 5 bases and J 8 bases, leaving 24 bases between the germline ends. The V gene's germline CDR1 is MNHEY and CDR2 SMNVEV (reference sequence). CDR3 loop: CASSTQVGGSGFGELFF. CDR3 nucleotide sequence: TGTGCCAGCAGTACCCAGGTGGGGGGTAGCGGTTTTGGGGAGCTGTTTTTT.

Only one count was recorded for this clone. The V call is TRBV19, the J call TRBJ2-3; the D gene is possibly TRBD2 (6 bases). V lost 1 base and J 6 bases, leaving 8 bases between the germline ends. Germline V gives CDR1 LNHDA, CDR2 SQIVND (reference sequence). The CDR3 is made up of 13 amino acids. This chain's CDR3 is CASSIGGEDTQYF. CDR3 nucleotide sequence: TGTGCCAGTAGTATAGGGGGGGAGGATACGCAGTATTTT.